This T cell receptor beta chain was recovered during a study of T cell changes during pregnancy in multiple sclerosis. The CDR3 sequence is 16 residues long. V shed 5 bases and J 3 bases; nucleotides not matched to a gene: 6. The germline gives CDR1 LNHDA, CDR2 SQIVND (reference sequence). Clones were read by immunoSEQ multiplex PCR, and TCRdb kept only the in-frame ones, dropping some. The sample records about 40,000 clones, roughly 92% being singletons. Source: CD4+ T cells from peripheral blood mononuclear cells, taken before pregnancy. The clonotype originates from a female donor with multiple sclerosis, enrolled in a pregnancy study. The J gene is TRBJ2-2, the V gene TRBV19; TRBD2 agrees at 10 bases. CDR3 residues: CASSRWSGRDTGELFF. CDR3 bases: TGTGCCAGTAGTCGATGGAGCGGGAGGGACACCGGGGAGCTGTTTTTT.